Shown below are 17 T cell receptor beta chains from a single sample sequenced in a study of regulatory T cells in long-lasting Graves disease. This sample's time point: newly diagnosed GD, antithyroid drugs for less than 3 months. RNA extracted from PBMCs served as the sequencing template. Combining iRepertoire HTBI primers with Arm-PCR of CDR3 regions, the authors built TCR beta libraries. TCRdb redid the calling of the multiplex PCR reads with MiXCR, one entry per CDR3 protein. The table shows 560,000 or so distinct CDR3 sequences, with about 16% occurring only once. The sample also formed part of further work on T cells in Graves' hyperthyroidism and ophthalmopathy.

The input for sequencing was peripheral blood mononuclear cells (PBMCs), taken at new diagnosis, from a patient treated with antithyroid drugs. The receptors shown here come from a man younger than 30 with Graves disease.

This clonotype has ten or more counts. The chain's CDR3 is CASSLLGGLAGYEQYF. In DNA, the CDR3 is TGTGCCAGCAGCTTATTAGGAGGGCTAGCGGGCTACGAGCAGTACTTC. The rearrangement joins TRBV11-2 to TRBJ2-7; 8 bases are a match to TRBD2. Germline V CDR1 and CDR2: SGHAT, FQNNGV. This CDR3 is 16 amino acids long. The ends lost 2 bases at V and 3 bases at J; junction bases unmatched: 9.

This clonotype was counted many times. The chain has TRBV9 and TRBJ1-1; D remains ambiguous. Germline V gene sequence: CDR1 SGDLS, CDR2 YYNGEE. The CDR3 extends over 14 amino acids. V was pared by 0 bases and J by 1 base, with 7 bases between. CDR3 sequence: CASSVEAKNTEAFF. CDR3 coding DNA: TGTGCCAGCAGCGTAGAGGCGAAGAACACTGAAGCTTTCTTT.

This clonotype was seen many times. The CDR3 sequence is CASSLSSGAVSYEQYF. In DNA form, the CDR3 reads TGCGCCAGCAGCTTGTCTAGCGGAGCTGTCTCCTACGAGCAGTACTTC. V usage is TRBV5-1 and J usage is TRBJ2-7; 7 bases line up with TRBD2. The junction had 7 bases not matched to a gene; V was cut back by 1 base and J by 0 bases. The CDR3 runs to 16 residues. In germline, CDR1 is SGHRS, CDR2 YFSETQ.

This chain uses TRBV27 with TRBJ2-5; D ambiguous. Trimming took 6 bases from V and 3 from J, leaving 17 bases between them. Germline V lookup: CDR1 MNHEY, CDR2 SMNVEV (reference sequence). The CDR3 totals 15 residues. CDR3 residues: CASSRLLNEKETQYF. CDR3 nucleotides: TGTGCCAGCAGCAGACTCCTAAACGAAAAAGAGACCCAGTACTTC.

The chain has TRBV3-1 and TRBJ1-6; the match to TRBD1 covers 8 bases. Germline V gene sequence: CDR1 LGHDT, CDR2 YNNKEL (reference sequence). After removal of 5 bases from V and 6 bases from J, the junction contained 9 bases not matched to a gene. The CDR3 sequence is 16 residues long. The CDR3 nucleotides are TGTGCCAGCAGCTTGCGCGGACAGGGCGCTAATTCACCCCTCCACTTT. This sequence encodes CASSLRGQGANSPLHF.

A few counts support this clonotype. This chain connects TRBV12-3 or TRBV12-4 to TRBJ2-7, with TRBD2 identical over 13 bases. V lost 5 bases and J lost 6; bases outside the gene matches: 7. The length of the CDR3 is 15 residues. The CDR3 loop reads CASSLTGLAGIEQYF. For the CDR3, the DNA is TGTGCCAGCAGTCTTACGGGACTAGCGGGAATCGAGCAGTACTTC.

This chain uses TRBV9 with TRBJ2-7; TRBD2 is a possible D gene (5 bases). V gave up 0 bases and J gave up 5 bases, with 12 bases separating them. Germline CDR1 is SGDLS and CDR2 is YYNGEE. CDR3 length: 14 amino acids. CDR3 sequence reads: CASSVAGGLDEQYF. CDR3 bases: TGTGCCAGCAGCGTAGCTGGCGGGCTAGACGAGCAGTACTTC. Full variable domain (rest looked up from reference TRBV9 and TRBJ2-7): DSGVTQTPKHLITATGQRVTLRCSPRSGDLSVYWYQQSLDQGLQFLIQYYNGEERAKGNILERFSAQQFPDLHSELNLSSLELGDSALYFCASSVAGGLDEQYFGPGTRLTVT.

In the case of this clonotype: No conserved phenylalanine or tryptophan is present at the end of the CDR3, so a read error is the likely explanation. The chain recombines TRBV11-2 with TRBJ2-7; D might be TRBD1 or TRBD2, each matching 5 bases. The CDR3 is 12 residues long. The germline V and J ends were trimmed by 6 bases and 2 bases, with 8 bases remaining between them. The germline V gene has CDR1 SGHAT and CDR2 FQNNGV. The CDR3 region is CASSPGPYEQYS. In DNA form, the CDR3 reads TGTGCCAGCAGTCCGGGACCCTACGAGCAGTACTCC.

This clonotype came up many times. The chain has TRBV10-3 and TRBJ2-3, with 9 nucleotides matching TRBD1. Germline V gene lookup returns CDR1 ENHRY and CDR2 SYGVKD. Trimming at V came to 2 bases and at J to 4 bases, leaving 4 bases not matched to a gene. The CDR3 has 15 residues. The CDR3 is CAISELGQGADTQYF. CDR3 nucleotides: TGTGCCATCAGTGAGCTGGGACAGGGCGCAGATACGCAGTATTTT.

Turning to this clonotype: A clone one base away is much larger, so this may be a read error. The CDR3 loop reads CASGPPGQGNQPQHF. Written as DNA, the CDR3 is TGTGCCAGCGGCCCCCCGGGACAGGGGAATCAGCCCCAGCATTTT. The chain recombines TRBV7-9 with TRBJ1-5; 10 positions agree with TRBD1. The CDR3 spans 15 residues. The V gene end was trimmed by 8 bases and the J gene end by 4 bases; junction bases not matched to a gene: 8. CDR1 and CDR2 from the germline V gene are SEHNR and FQNEAQ (reference sequence).

The rearrangement joins TRBV3-1 to TRBJ1-2, with D uncertain. The V end lost 4 bases, the J end lost 0 bases, and 15 bases lay between the germline ends. Germline lookup yields CDR1 LGHDT and CDR2 YNNKEL (reference sequence). This CDR3 has 16 residues. CDR3 DNA: TGTGCCAGCAGCCTCAGGATCCCTGGAGCTAACTATGGCTACACCTTC. It codes for CASSLRIPGANYGYTF.

This clonotype was seen ten or more times. The V call is TRBV7-9, the J call TRBJ2-7; TRBD1 matches 10 bases. There are 15 residues in the CDR3. The germline CDR1 and CDR2 sequences are SEHNR and FQNEAQ (reference sequence). The J segment lost 3 bases and the V segment lost 6 bases, leaving 8 bases of the junction unmatched. The CDR3 nucleotides read TGTGCCAGCAGAACCGGGACAGGGGATCTCTACGAGCAGTACTTC. Protein sequence: CASRTGTGDLYEQYF.

This clonotype turned up a few times. The rearrangement links TRBV4-1 to TRBJ1-1; D not resolved. The CDR3 contains 16 residues. Germline V lookup: CDR1 MGHRA, CDR2 YSYEKL. V was clipped by 1 base and J by 1 base, with 13 bases between them. The CDR3 spells CASSQGVGRRNTEAFF. The CDR3, as DNA: TGCGCCAGCAGCCAAGGGGTGGGTAGACGGAACACTGAAGCTTTCTTT.

This clonotype came up many times. This chain uses TRBV7-8 with TRBJ2-1, with D perhaps matching TRBD2 (6 bases). Germline V gives CDR1 SGHVS, CDR2 FQNEAQ. Trimming shortened V by 0 bases and J by 3 bases, and 12 bases separated the two germline ends. CDR3 length equals 16 residues. The CDR3 sequence: CASSLAAGLRYNEQFF. DNA of the CDR3: TGTGCCAGCAGCTTAGCGGCCGGACTACGCTACAATGAGCAGTTCTTC.

The V and J genes are TRBV2 and TRBJ1-2; 11 bases map to TRBD1. CDR3 length: 18 residues. The germline V gene encodes CDR1 SNHLY and CDR2 FYNNEI. J lost 4 bases, V lost 5 bases, and 15 bases had no gene match. CDR3 nucleotide sequence: TGTGCCAGCAGTAAAGGGACAGGGGGAACCGGGGAGCGCTATGGCTACACCTTC. Translating gives CASSKGTGGTGERYGYTF.

Comment on this clonotype: Since a much larger clone is just one base distant, this may be a read error. V gene TRBV6-5 combines with J gene TRBJ1-5, with unresolved D. V lost 0 bases and J 0 bases, leaving 15 bases between the germline ends. The CDR3 totals 18 residues. The germline V gene encodes CDR1 MNHEY and CDR2 SVGAGI. The CDR3 bases are TGTGCCAGCAGTTACTCGCCCACATGGCCGGATAGCAATCAGCCCCAGCATTTT. It is translated as CASSYSPTWPDSNQPQHF.

The chain is built from TRBV19 and TRBJ2-1; TRBD2 might be the D (5 bases). CDR3 length: 15 amino acids. Looked up from germline, CDR1 is LNHDA and CDR2 is SQIVND (reference sequence). V dropped 7 bases and J dropped 4 bases, with 17 bases sitting between them. CDR3 DNA sequence: TGTGCCAGTACTCTCAATAAGGGAGAGTACAATGAGCAGTTCTTC. Translating it yields CASTLNKGEYNEQFF.